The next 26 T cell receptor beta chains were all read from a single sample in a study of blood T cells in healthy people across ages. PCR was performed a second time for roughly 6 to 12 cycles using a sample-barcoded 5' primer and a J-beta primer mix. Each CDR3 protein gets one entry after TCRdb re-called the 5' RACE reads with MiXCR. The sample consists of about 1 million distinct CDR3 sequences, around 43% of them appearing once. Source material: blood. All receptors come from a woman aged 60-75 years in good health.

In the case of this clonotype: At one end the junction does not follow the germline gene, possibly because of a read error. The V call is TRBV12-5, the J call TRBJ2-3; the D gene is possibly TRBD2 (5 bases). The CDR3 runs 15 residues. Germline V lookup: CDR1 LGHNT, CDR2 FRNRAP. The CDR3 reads CTSGRGRGDTDTQYF. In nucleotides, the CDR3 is TGTACTAGTGGCCGGGGTCGTGGAGACACAGATACGCAGTATTTT.

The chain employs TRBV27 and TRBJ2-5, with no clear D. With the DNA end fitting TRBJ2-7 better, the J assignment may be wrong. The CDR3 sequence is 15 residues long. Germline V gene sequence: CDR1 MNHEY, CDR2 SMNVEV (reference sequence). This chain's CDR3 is CASSLTGPTRYEQYF. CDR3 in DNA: TGTGCCAGCAGTCTAACCGGGCCTACCCGTTACGAGCAGTACTTC.

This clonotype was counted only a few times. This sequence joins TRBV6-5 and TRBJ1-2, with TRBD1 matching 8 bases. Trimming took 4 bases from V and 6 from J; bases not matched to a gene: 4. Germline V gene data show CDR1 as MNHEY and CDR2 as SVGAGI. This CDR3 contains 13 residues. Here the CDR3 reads CASSSDRANGYTF. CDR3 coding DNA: TGTGCCAGCAGTTCGGACAGGGCGAATGGCTACACCTTC.

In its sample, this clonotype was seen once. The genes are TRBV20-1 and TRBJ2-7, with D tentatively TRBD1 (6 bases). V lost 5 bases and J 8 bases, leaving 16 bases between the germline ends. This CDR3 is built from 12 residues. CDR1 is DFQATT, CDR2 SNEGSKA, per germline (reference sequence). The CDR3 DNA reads TGCAGTGCTGGACAGATACAGGGTCAGCAGTACTTC. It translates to CSAGQIQGQQYF.

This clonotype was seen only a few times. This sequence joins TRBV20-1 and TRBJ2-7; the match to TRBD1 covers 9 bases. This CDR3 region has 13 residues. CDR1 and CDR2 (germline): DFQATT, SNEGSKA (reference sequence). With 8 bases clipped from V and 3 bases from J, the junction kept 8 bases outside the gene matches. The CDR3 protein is CSPRDREDYEQYF. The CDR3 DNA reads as TGCAGTCCCCGGGACAGGGAGGACTACGAGCAGTACTTC.

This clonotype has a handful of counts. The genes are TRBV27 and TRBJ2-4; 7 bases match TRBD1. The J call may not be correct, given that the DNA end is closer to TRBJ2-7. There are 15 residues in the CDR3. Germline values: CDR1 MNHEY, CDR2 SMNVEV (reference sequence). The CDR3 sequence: CASSLYGQAWYEQYF. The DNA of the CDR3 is TGTGCCAGCAGTTTATATGGACAGGCTTGGTACGAGCAGTACTTC.

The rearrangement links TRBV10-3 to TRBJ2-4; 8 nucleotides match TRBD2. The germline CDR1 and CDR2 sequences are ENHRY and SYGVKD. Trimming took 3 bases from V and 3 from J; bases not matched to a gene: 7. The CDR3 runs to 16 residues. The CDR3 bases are TGTGCCATCAGTGACAGTCTAGCGGGCAACAAAAACATTCAGTACTTC. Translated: CAISDSLAGNKNIQYF.

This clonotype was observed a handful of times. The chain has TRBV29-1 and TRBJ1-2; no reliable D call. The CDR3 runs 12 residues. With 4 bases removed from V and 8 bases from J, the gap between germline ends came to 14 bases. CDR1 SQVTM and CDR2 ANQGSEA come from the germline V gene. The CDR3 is CSVGGPGSGYTF. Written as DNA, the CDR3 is TGCAGCGTTGGCGGGCCTGGGAGCGGCTACACCTTC.

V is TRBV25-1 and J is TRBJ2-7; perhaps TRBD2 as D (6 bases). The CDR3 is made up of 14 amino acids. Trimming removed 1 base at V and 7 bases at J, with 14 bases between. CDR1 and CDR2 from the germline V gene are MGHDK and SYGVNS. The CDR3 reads CASSEWEAEGEQYF. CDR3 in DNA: TGTGCCAGCAGTGAATGGGAGGCCGAGGGGGAGCAGTACTTC.

The CDR3 region is CASSTTTSGNTDTQYF. For the CDR3, the DNA is TGTGCCAGCAGCACCACCACTAGCGGGAACACAGATACGCAGTATTTT. This rearrangement joins TRBV21-1 to TRBJ2-3; the DNA was not compared with TRBD2, the D call given in the table. TRBV21-1 is shown as a pseudogene. This CDR3 has 16 amino acids.

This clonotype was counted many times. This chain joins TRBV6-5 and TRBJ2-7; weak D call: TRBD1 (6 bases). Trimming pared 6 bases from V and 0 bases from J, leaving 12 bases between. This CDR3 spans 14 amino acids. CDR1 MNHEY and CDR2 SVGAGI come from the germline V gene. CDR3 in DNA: TGTGCCAGCAGGCCAACAGGGAGCTCCTACGAGCAGTACTTC. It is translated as CASRPTGSSYEQYF.

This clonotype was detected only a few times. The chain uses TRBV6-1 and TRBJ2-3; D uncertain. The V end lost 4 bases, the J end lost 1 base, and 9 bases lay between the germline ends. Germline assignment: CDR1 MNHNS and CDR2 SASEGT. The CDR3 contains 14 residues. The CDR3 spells CASSGLVGTDTQYF. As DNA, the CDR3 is TGTGCCAGCAGTGGACTTGTGGGCACAGATACGCAGTATTTT.

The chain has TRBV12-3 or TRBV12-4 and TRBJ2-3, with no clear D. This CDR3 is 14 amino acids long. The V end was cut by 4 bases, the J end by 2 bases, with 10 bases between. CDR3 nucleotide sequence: TGTGCCAGCAGTTACCGTCGAGACACAGATACGCAGTATTTT. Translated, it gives CASSYRRDTDTQYF.

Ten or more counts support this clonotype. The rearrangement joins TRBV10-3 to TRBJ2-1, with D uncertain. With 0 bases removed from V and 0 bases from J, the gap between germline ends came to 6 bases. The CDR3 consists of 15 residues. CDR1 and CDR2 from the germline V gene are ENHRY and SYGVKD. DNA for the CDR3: TGTGCCATCAGTGAGTCGGGTGGCTCCTACAATGAGCAGTTCTTC. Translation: CAISESGGSYNEQFF.

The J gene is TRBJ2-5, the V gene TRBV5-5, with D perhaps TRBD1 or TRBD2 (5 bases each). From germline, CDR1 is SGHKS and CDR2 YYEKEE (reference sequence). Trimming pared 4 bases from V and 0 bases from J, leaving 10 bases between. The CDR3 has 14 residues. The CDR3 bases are TGTGCCAGCAGCCCGGTGGGGGACCAAGAGACCCAGTACTTC. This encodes CASSPVGDQETQYF.

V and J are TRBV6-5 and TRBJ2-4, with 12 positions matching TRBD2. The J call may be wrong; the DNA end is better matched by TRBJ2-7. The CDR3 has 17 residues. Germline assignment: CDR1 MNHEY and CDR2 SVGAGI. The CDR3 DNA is TGTGCCAGCAGTTACTCAAGCACCGGGACTAGCGGGTGCGAGCAGTACTTC. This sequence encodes CASSYSSTGTSGCEQYF.

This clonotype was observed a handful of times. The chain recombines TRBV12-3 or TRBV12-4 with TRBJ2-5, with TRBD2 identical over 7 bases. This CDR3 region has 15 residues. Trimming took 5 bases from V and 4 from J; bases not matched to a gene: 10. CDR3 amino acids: CASSTSGIGGETQYF. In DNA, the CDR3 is TGTGCCAGCAGTACCAGCGGGATAGGTGGAGAGACCCAGTACTTC.

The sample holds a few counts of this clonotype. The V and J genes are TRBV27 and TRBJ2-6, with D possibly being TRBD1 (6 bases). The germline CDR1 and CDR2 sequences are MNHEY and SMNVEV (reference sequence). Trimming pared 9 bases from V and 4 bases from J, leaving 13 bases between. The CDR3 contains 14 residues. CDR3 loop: CASKVGAGANVLTF. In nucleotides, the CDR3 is TGTGCCAGTAAAGTGGGGGCGGGGGCCAACGTCCTGACTTTC.

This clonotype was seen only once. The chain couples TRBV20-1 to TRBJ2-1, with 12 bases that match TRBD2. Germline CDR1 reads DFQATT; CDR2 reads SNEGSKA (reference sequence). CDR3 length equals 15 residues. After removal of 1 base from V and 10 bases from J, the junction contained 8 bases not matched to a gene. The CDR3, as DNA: TGCAGTGCTAGAGGAGCTGGACTAGCGGGAAAGGAGCAGTTCTTC. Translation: CSARGAGLAGKEQFF.

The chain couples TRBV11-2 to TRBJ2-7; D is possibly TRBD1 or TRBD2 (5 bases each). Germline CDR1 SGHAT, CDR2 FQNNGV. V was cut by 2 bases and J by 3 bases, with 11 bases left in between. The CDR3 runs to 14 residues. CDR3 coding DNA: TGTGCCAGCAGCTTATGGGGGATTGGCTACGAGCAGTACTTC. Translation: CASSLWGIGYEQYF.

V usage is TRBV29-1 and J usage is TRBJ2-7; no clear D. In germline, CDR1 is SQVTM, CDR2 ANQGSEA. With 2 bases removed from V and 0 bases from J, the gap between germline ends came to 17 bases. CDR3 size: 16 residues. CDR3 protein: CSVETSPHEYSYEQYF. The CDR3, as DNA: TGCAGCGTTGAAACCTCCCCCCATGAATACTCCTACGAGCAGTACTTC.

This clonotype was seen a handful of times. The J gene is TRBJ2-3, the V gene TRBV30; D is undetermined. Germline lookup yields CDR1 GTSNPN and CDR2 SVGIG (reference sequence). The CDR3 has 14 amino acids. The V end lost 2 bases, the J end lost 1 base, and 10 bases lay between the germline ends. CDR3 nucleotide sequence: TGTGCCTGGAGTACGGCAGCTGGCACAGATACGCAGTATTTT. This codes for CAWSTAAGTDTQYF.

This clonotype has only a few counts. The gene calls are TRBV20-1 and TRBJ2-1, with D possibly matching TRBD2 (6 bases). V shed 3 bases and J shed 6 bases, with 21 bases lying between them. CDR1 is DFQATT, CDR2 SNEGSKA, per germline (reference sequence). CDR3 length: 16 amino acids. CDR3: CSARAGSAGSINEQFF. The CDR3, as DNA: TGCAGTGCTAGGGCGGGGTCGGCGGGTTCAATCAATGAGCAGTTCTTC.

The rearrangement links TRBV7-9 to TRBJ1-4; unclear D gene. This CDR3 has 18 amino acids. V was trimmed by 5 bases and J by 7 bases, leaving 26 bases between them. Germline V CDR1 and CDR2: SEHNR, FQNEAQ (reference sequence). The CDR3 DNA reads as TGTGCCAGCAGCCAGAACCCGGGGAGGCTTAAACGAGTTGAAAAACTGTTTTTT. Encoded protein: CASSQNPGRLKRVEKLFF.

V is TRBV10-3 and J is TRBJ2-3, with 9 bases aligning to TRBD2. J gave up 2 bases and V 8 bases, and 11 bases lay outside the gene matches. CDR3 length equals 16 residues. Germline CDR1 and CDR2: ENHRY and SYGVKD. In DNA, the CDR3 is TGTGCCATCCGAGAGGGCGCGGGAGGGATCACAGATACGCAGTATTTT. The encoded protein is CAIREGAGGITDTQYF.

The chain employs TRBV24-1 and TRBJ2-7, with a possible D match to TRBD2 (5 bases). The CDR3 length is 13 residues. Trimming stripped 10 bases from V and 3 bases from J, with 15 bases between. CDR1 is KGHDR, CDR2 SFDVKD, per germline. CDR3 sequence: CATDPGSNYEQYF. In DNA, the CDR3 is TGTGCCACGGACCCGGGATCCAACTACGAGCAGTACTTC.